This TCR beta chain comes out of a study of T cell repertoires in cytomegalovirus infection. Overall study context: Alongside well-studied HLA-B-restricted CMV epitopes, recently identified HLA-C-restricted CMV epitopes were also used. Public TCR beta signatures provided an indication of both CMV infection and a matching HLA type. Study findings and constraints: Adding up the frequency of public TCR beta families identified people who carried CMV plus the relevant HLA. The ex vivo response was dominated by HLA-C-restricted CMV-specific TCR beta clonotypes.

TCRdb processed the reads anew with MiXCR; each CDR3 protein has one entry. Among about 220,000 distinct CDR3 sequences listed, roughly two fifths were seen once. The V end lost 3 bases, the J end lost 3 bases, and 9 bases lay between the germline ends. Germline V gene lookup returns CDR1 SGHVS and CDR2 FNYEAQ. The CDR3 loop spans 15 amino acids. This clonotype was detected a few times. The antigen is undetermined. Sequences were derived from CD8+ T cells from cultured PBMCs, sampled from culture after CMV antigen stimulation. This chain joins TRBV7-6 and TRBJ1-6, with no clear D. This TCR was recovered from a human donor in good health (CMV status not recorded). Some clones in this sample may be carry-over from other donors' samples. Here the CDR3 DNA reads TGTGCCAGCAGCTTTACCCCGGGCTATAATTCACCCCTCCACTTT. Protein product: CASSFTPGYNSPLHF.